These 12 T cell receptor beta chains were sequenced from one sample in a study of vaccination and CD4 T cells after COVID-19. TCRdb reanalysed the PCR reads using MiXCR and keeps one entry per CDR3 protein. The table has 35,000 to 45,000 distinct CDR3 sequences, 36% seen once. Time point reported: late sampling 161 to 241 days after vaccination in a few convalescent patients. Specimen: CD4+ T cells from blood, collected about 7 months after SARS-CoV-2 vaccination. Every receptor here comes from a human donor who had recovered from COVID-19.

CDR3 region: CASSVDYQGGQFF. In DNA form, the CDR3 reads TGTGCCAGCAGCGTGGACTACCAGGGTGGGCAGTTCTTC. The J gene is TRBJ2-1, the V gene TRBV5-4; the D gene is possibly TRBD2 (6 bases). The CDR3 covers 13 residues. The V gene's germline CDR1 is SGHNT and CDR2 YYREEE (reference sequence). The germline V and J ends were trimmed by 4 bases and 12 bases, with 17 bases remaining between them.

This rearrangement joins TRBV5-6 to TRBJ1-1; 8 positions agree with TRBD1. V lost 4 bases and J lost 8; bases outside the gene matches: 7. CDR3 length equals 13 residues. CDR1 is SGHDT and CDR2 is YYEEEE in the germline V gene. The CDR3: CASSDGTGYEAFF. CDR3 sequence (DNA): TGTGCCAGCAGCGACGGGACAGGATACGAAGCTTTCTTT.

This clonotype has only a few counts. This chain uses TRBV6-5 with TRBJ2-3; D might be TRBD1 or TRBD2, each matching 5 bases. CDR1 is MNHEY, CDR2 SVGAGI, per germline. The V gene lost 2 bases and the J gene lost 3 bases, with 12 bases spanning the gap. This CDR3 is built from 15 residues. CDR3 bases: TGTGCCAGCAGTTACGATGGGACCATTACAGATACGCAGTATTTT. Translating gives CASSYDGTITDTQYF.

The chain employs TRBV20-1 and TRBJ1-1, with D unresolved. The CDR3 totals 15 residues. Deletions cut 4 bases from V and 3 bases from J, with 18 bases between. The germline CDR1 and CDR2 sequences are DFQATT and SNEGSKA (reference sequence). The CDR3 DNA is TGCAGTGCTACCCGAGCAGTCCTAGAAGACACTGAAGCTTTCTTT. This encodes CSATRAVLEDTEAFF.

This clonotype was picked up a small number of times. The gene calls are TRBV28 and TRBJ2-7, with 8 positions matching TRBD1. Unmatched junction bases numbered 8, after V lost 5 bases and J lost 2 bases. CDR1 is MDHEN, CDR2 SYDVKM, per germline. The length of the CDR3 is 15 residues. The DNA of the CDR3 is TGTGCCAGCAGTCTTCGCGGGACAGGTGCCTACGAGCAGTACTTC. This gives the protein CASSLRGTGAYEQYF.

CDR3 amino acids: CATKRDSISSGNTIYF. DNA of the CDR3: TGTGCCACCAAGAGGGACAGCATTAGCTCTGGAAACACCATATATTTT. The chain uses TRBV15 and TRBJ1-3; 7 bases match TRBD1. The CDR3 has 16 residues. Germline assignment: CDR1 LNHNV and CDR2 YYDKDF (reference sequence). The junction had 9 bases not matched to a gene; V was cut back by 7 bases and J by 0 bases.

The rearrangement uses TRBV15 and TRBJ2-3; possible D gene TRBD1, 6 bases. Trimming removed 1 base from V and 4 bases from J, with 12 bases in between. This CDR3 spans 15 amino acids. CDR1 and CDR2 (germline): LNHNV, YYDKDF (reference sequence). The CDR3 here is CATSRGQAAADTQYF. The CDR3 nucleotides read TGTGCCACCAGCAGAGGACAGGCTGCCGCAGATACGCAGTATTTT.

This clonotype was counted a few times. The chain uses TRBV20-1 and TRBJ2-2; 7 bases align to TRBD1. V shed 1 base, J shed 3 bases, and the junction held 5 bases outside the gene matches. This CDR3 is 15 amino acids long. Germline CDR1 DFQATT, CDR2 SNEGSKA (reference sequence). CDR3 amino acids: CSARGGRGHTGELFF. CDR3 sequence (DNA): TGCAGTGCTAGAGGGGGAAGGGGGCACACCGGGGAGCTGTTTTTT.

The chain combines TRBV7-9 with TRBJ2-2, with 8 bases aligning to TRBD1. V lost 3 bases, J lost 7 bases, and 4 bases stayed unmatched. Germline V lookup: CDR1 SEHNR, CDR2 FQNEAQ (reference sequence). CDR3 size: 14 residues. The CDR3 DNA reads as TGTGCCAGCAGCTTGGACAGGGTAGGCGGGGAGCTGTTTTTT. Translated, it gives CASSLDRVGGELFF.

The chain links TRBV12-3 or TRBV12-4 to TRBJ2-7; a weak D match, TRBD2 (6 bases). The length of the CDR3 is 12 residues. The V end was cut by 3 bases, the J end by 12 bases, with 15 bases between. The CDR3 DNA follows: TGTGCCAGCAGTTTGAATCCGGGAGTCCCGTACTTC. Residues: CASSLNPGVPYF.

The genes are TRBV29-1 and TRBJ1-2; 7 bases map to TRBD1. CDR3 length: 14 amino acids. Losses at the gene ends were 8 bases for V and 7 bases for J; bases not matched to a gene: 16. Germline lookup yields CDR1 SQVTM and CDR2 ANQGSEA. The DNA of the CDR3 is TGCAGCTTCCTCGACAGGGTTCAAAACGGTGGCTACACCTTC. Protein sequence: CSFLDRVQNGGYTF.

This chain connects TRBV6-1 to TRBJ2-1; the match to TRBD2 covers 10 bases. The CDR3 runs to 15 residues. CDR1 and CDR2 (germline): MNHNS, SASEGT. Germline trimming cut 5 bases from V and 3 bases from J; bases unmatched to any gene: 4. In DNA form, the CDR3 reads TGTGCCAGCAGTCAGCGGGAGGGGCTCTACAATGAGCAGTTCTTC. Its protein is CASSQREGLYNEQFF.